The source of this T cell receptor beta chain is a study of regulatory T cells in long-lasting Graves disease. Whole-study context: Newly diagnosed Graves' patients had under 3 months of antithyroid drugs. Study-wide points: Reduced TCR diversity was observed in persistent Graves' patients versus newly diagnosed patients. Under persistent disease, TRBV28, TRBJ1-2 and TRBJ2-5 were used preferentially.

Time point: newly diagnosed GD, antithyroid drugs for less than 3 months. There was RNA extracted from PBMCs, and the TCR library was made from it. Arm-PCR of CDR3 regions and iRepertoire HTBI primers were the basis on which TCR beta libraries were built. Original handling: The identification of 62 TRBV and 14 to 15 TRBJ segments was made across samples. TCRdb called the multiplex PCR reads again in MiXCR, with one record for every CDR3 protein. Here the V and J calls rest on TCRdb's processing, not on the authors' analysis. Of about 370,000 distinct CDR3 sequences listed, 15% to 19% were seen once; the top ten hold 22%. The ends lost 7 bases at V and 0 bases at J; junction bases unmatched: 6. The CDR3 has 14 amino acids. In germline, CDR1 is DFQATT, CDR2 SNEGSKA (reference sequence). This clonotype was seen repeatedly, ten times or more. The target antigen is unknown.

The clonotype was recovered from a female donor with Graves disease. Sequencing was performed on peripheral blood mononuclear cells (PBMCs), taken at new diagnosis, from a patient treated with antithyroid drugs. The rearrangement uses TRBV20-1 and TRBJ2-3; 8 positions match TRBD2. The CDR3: CSGKRGMSTDTQYF. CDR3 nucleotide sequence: TGCAGTGGCAAGCGGGGGATGAGCACAGATACGCAGTATTTT.